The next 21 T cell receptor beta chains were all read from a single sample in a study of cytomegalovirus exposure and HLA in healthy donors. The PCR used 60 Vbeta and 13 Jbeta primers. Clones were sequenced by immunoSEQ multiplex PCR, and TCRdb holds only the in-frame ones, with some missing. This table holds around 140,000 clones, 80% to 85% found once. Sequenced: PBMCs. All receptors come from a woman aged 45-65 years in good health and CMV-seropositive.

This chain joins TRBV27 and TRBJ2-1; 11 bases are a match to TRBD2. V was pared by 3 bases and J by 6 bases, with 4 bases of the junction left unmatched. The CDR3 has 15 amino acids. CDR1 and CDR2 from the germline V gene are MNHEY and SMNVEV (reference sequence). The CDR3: CASSFSGGGVNEQFF. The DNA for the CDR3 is TGTGCCAGCAGTTTTAGCGGGGGGGGAGTCAATGAGCAGTTCTTC.

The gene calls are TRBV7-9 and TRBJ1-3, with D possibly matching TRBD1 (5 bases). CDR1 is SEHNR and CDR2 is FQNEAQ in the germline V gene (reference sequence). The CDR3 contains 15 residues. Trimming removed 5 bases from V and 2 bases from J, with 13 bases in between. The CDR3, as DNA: TGTGCCAGCAGCCGACCCGCAGGGACTGGAAACACCATATATTTT. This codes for CASSRPAGTGNTIYF. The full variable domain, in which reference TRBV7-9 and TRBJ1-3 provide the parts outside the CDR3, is DTGVSQNPRHKITKRGQNVTFRCDPISEHNRLYWYRQTLGQGPEFLTYFQNEAQLEKSRLLSDRFSAERPKGSFSTLEIQRTEQGDSAMYLCASSRPAGTGNTIYFGEGSWLTVV.

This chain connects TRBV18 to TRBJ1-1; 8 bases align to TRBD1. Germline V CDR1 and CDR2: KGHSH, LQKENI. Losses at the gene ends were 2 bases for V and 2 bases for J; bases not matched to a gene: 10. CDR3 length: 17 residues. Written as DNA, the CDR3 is TGTGCCAGCTCACCAGATGGGACAGGTCTTTTTAACACTGAAGCTTTCTTT. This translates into CASSPDGTGLFNTEAFF.

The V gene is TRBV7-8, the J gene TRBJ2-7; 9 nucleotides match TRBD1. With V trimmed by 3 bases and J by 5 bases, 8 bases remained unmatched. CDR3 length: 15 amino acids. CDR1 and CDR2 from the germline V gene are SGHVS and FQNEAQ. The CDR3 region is CASSFTGTGYDEQYF. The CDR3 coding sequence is TGTGCCAGCAGCTTCACCGGGACAGGGTACGACGAGCAGTACTTC.

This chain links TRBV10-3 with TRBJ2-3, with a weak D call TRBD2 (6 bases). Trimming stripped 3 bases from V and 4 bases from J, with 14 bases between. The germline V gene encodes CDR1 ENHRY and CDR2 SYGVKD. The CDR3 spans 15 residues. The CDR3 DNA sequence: TGTGCCATCAGTGATGGGGGAGGCAGGGCAGATACGCAGTATTTT. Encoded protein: CAISDGGGRADTQYF.

CDR3 in amino acids: CASSLLAGNSPLHF. CDR3 DNA: TGTGCCAGCAGCTTGTTGGCCGGGAATTCACCCCTCCACTTT. This chain joins TRBV7-2 and TRBJ1-6, with no clear D. This CDR3 is built from 14 residues. V lost 3 bases and J lost 7, with 10 bases in between. The germline V gene encodes CDR1 SGHTA and CDR2 FQGNSA. Full variable domain (rest looked up from reference TRBV7-2 and TRBJ1-6): GAGVSQSPSNKVTEKGKDVELRCDPISGHTALYWYRQSLGQGLEFLIYFQGNSAPDKSGLPSDRFSAERTGGSVSTLTIQRTQQEDSAVYLCASSLLAGNSPLHFGNGTRLTVT.

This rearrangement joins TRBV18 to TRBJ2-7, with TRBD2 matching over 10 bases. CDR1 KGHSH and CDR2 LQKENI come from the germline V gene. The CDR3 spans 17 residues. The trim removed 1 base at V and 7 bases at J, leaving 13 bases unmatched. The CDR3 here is CASSPLSRTSGSEEQYF. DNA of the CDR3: TGTGCCAGCTCACCACTCTCTAGGACTAGCGGATCGGAAGAGCAGTACTTC. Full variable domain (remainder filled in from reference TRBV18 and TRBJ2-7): NAGVMQNPRHLVRRRGQEARLRCSPMKGHSHVYWYRQLPEEGLKFMVYLQKENIIDESGMPKERFSAEFPKEGPSILRIQQVVRGDSAAYFCASSPLSRTSGSEEQYFGPGTRLTVT.

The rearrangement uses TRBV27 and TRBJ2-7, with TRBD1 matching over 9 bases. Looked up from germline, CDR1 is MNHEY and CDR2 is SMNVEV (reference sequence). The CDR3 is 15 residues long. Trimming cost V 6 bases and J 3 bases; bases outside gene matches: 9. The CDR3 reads CASRHPSDRGYEQYF. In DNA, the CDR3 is TGTGCCAGCAGACATCCCTCGGACAGGGGCTACGAGCAGTACTTC.

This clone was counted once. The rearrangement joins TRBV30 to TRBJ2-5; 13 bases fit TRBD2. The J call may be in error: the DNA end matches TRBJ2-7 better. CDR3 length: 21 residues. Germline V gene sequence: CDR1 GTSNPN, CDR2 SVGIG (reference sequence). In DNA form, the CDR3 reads TGTGCCTGGAGTGGCCTAGCCCCGAGACTAGCGGGGGGCACTAGCTCCTACGAGCAGTACTTC. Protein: CAWSGLAPRLAGGTSSYEQYF.

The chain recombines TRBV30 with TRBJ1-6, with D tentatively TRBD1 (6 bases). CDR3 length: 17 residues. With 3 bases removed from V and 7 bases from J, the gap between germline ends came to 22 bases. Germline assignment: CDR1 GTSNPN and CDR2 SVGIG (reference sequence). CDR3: CAWSMIFDRLLNSPLHF. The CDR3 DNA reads TGTGCCTGGAGCATGATTTTTGACAGGCTTTTGAATTCACCCCTCCACTTT. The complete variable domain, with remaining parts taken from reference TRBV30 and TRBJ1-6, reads SQTIHQWPATLVQPVGSPLSLECTVEGTSNPNLYWYRQAAGRGLQLLFYSVGIGQISSEVPQNLSASRPQDRQFILSSKKLLLSDSGFYLCAWSMIFDRLLNSPLHFGNGTRLTVT.

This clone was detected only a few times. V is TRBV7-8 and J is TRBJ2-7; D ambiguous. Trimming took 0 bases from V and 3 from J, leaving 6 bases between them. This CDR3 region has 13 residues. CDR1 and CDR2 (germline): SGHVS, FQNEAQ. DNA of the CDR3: TGTGCCAGCAGCTTAGCGAACAGCTACGAGCAGTACTTC. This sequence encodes CASSLANSYEQYF.

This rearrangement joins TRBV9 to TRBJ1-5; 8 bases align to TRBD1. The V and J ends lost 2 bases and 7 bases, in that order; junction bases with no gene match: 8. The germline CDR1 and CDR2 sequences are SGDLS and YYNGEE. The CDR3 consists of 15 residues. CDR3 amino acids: CASSVRTGRGQPQHF. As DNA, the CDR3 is TGTGCCAGCAGCGTCCGGACAGGGCGAGGGCAGCCCCAGCATTTT.

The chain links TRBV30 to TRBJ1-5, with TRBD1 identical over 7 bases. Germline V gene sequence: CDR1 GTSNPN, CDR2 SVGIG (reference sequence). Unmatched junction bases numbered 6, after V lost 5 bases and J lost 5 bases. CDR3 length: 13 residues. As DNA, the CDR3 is TGTGCCTGGGCCCGACAGGGCGATCAGCCCCAGCATTTT. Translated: CAWARQGDQPQHF.

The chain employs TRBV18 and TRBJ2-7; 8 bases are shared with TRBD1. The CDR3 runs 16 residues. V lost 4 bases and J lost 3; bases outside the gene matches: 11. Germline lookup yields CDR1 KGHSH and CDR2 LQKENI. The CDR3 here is CASSRLTGTGDYEQYF. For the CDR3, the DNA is TGTGCCAGCTCACGACTCACCGGGACAGGCGACTACGAGCAGTACTTC.

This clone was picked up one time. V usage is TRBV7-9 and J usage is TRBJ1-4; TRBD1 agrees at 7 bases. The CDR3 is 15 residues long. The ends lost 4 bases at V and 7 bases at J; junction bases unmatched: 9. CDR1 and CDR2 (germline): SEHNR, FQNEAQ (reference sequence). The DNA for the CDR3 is TGTGCCAGCAGCTCGGACAGGAACAGCGGTGAAAAACTGTTTTTT. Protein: CASSSDRNSGEKLFF.

In DNA, the CDR3 is TGTGCCAGCTCCTGGGGGACAGTGTCCAATGAGCAGTTCTTC. Residues: CASSWGTVSNEQFF. V and J are TRBV6-1 and TRBJ2-1, with 7 bases aligning to TRBD1. V shed 8 bases, J shed 6 bases, and the junction held 10 bases outside the gene matches. Germline V gene data show CDR1 as MNHNS and CDR2 as SASEGT. This CDR3 has 14 amino acids.

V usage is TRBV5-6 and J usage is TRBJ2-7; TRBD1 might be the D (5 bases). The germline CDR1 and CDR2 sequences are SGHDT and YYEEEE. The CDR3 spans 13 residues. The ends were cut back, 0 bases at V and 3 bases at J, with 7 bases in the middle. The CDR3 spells CASSLVRGYEQYF. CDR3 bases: TGTGCCAGCAGCTTGGTTAGGGGCTACGAGCAGTACTTC.

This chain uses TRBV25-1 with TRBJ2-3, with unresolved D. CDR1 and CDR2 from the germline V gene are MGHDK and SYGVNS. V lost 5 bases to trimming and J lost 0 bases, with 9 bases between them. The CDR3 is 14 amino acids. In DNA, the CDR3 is TGTGCCAGCAGTCCAACGACTAGCACAGATACGCAGTATTTT. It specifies CASSPTTSTDTQYF.

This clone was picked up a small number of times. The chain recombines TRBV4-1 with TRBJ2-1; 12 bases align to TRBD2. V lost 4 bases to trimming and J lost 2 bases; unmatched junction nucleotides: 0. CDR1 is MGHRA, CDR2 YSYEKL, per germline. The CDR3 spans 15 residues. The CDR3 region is CASSPSGRAYNEQFF. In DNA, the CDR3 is TGCGCCAGCAGCCCTAGCGGGAGGGCCTACAATGAGCAGTTCTTC.

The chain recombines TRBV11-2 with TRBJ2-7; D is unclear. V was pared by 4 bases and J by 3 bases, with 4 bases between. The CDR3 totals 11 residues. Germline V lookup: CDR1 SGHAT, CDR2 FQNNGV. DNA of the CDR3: TGTGCCAGCAGCTCGGTCTACGAGCAGTACTTC. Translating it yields CASSSVYEQYF. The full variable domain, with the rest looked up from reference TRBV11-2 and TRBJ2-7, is EAGVAQSPRYKIIEKRQSVAFWCNPISGHATLYWYQQILGQGPKLLIQFQNNGVVDDSQLPKDRFSAERLKGVDSTLKIQPAKLEDSAVYLCASSSVYEQYFGPGTRLTVT.

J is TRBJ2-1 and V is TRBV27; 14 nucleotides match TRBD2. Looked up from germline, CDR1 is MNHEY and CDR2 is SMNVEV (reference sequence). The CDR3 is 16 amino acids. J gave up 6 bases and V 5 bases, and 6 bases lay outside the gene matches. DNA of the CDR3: TGTGCCAGCAGTCATCTTGGGACTAGCGGGGGCAATGAGCAGTTCTTC. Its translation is CASSHLGTSGGNEQFF.